Each of the 10 T cell receptor beta chains below was sequenced from the same sample in a study of cytomegalovirus exposure and HLA in healthy donors. The PCR ran on 60 Vbeta and 13 Jbeta primers. Using immunoSEQ multiplex PCR, the repertoire was profiled, and TCRdb retains in-frame clones only, with some absent. The sample contains tens of thousands of clones, less than 65% of which appear only once. The sample comprised PBMCs. Receptor source: a woman aged 25 to 39 in good health and CMV-seropositive.

This clone was seen a few times. The chain carries TRBV5-5 and TRBJ1-4; 7 bases agree with TRBD1. The V gene's germline CDR1 is SGHKS and CDR2 YYEKEE (reference sequence). The CDR3 has 14 amino acids. After removal of 2 bases from V and 8 bases from J, the junction contained 6 bases not matched to a gene. Here the CDR3 reads CASSFGQAAEKLFF. The CDR3 coding sequence is TGTGCCAGCAGCTTTGGACAGGCCGCGGAAAAACTGTTTTTT.

The chain is built from TRBV6-5 and TRBJ2-2, with 7 bases identical to TRBD2. The V gene's germline CDR1 is MNHEY and CDR2 SVGAGI. There are 16 residues in the CDR3. The junction had 9 bases not matched to a gene; V was cut back by 4 bases and J by 4 bases. The CDR3: CASSSSLGGITGELFF. Written as DNA, the CDR3 is TGTGCCAGCAGTTCCAGCCTGGGGGGGATCACCGGGGAGCTGTTTTTT.

This clone was detected ten times or more. The chain links TRBV4-3 to TRBJ2-2; D is undetermined. V lost 0 bases, J lost 4 bases, and 6 bases lay in between. This CDR3 is built from 14 residues. Per germline, CDR1 LGHNA and CDR2 YSLEER. In DNA, the CDR3 is TGCGCCAGCAGCCAAGAAGCTAGCACCGGGGAGCTGTTTTTT. It specifies CASSQEASTGELFF.

This clone was seen only once. This rearrangement joins TRBV13 to TRBJ2-3; 8 bases are shared with TRBD2. Per germline, CDR1 PRHDT and CDR2 FYEKMQ (reference sequence). Trimming took 5 bases from V and 0 from J; bases not matched to a gene: 4. CDR3 size: 15 residues. The CDR3 sequence is CASSRGGASTDTQYF. The CDR3 bases are TGTGCCAGCAGCCGGGGGGGGGCTAGCACAGATACGCAGTATTTT.

The V call is TRBV12-5, the J call TRBJ2-7; 7 bases align to TRBD1. The CDR3 sequence is 14 residues long. Trimming took 8 bases from V and 1 from J; bases not matched to a gene: 8. Germline assignment: CDR1 LGHNT and CDR2 FRNRAP. The CDR3 spells CASMVGTVSYEQYF. DNA of the CDR3: TGTGCTAGTATGGTCGGGACAGTATCCTACGAGCAGTACTTC.

The genes are TRBV6-1 and TRBJ2-1; 7 nucleotides line up with TRBD1. Trimming at V came to 3 bases and at J to 4 bases, leaving 6 bases not matched to a gene. CDR3 length: 15 amino acids. CDR1 is MNHNS, CDR2 SASEGT, per germline. The CDR3 here is CASSELRDRYNEQFF. CDR3 sequence (DNA): TGTGCCAGCAGTGAGCTCCGGGACAGATACAATGAGCAGTTCTTC.

The CDR3, as DNA: TGTGCCAGCGGCGGACAGGCCTTTGAAAAACTGTTTTTT. It translates to CASGGQAFEKLFF. V usage is TRBV6-5 and J usage is TRBJ1-4; TRBD1 matches 7 bases. The V segment lost 8 bases and the J segment 7 bases; nucleotides outside the gene matches: 7. Germline CDR1 and CDR2: MNHEY and SVGAGI. This CDR3 region has 13 residues.

The chain combines TRBV30 with TRBJ2-5, with TRBD2 matching 11 bases. V was pared by 1 base and J by 4 bases, with 8 bases of the junction left unmatched. Germline V gene sequence: CDR1 GTSNPN, CDR2 SVGIG (reference sequence). This CDR3 region has 16 residues. CDR3 bases: TGTGCCTGGAGTGACTACCTCGGGACTAGCGGAGAGACCCAGTACTTC. Translating gives CAWSDYLGTSGETQYF. The entire variable domain, with the rest obtained from reference TRBV30 and TRBJ2-5, is as follows: SQTIHQWPATLVQPVGSPLSLECTVEGTSNPNLYWYRQAAGRGLQLLFYSVGIGQISSEVPQNLSASRPQDRQFILSSKKLLLSDSGFYLCAWSDYLGTSGETQYFGPGTRLLVL.

V gene TRBV4-2 combines with J gene TRBJ2-6; 8 bases fit TRBD2. CDR3 length: 18 residues. V lost 0 bases, J lost 1 base, and 5 bases stayed unmatched. Germline CDR1 reads LGHNA; CDR2 reads YNFKEQ. CDR3 loop: CASSQDRGGDSGANVLTF. The CDR3 region has the DNA TGTGCCAGCAGCCAAGATCGGGGGGGGGATTCTGGGGCCAACGTCCTGACTTTC.

V and J are TRBV2 and TRBJ2-7, with TRBD1 identical over 10 bases. This CDR3 region has 13 residues. Germline CDR1 is SNHLY and CDR2 is FYNNEI. V shed 7 bases and J 6 bases; nucleotides not matched to a gene: 6. CDR3 bases: TGTGCCAGCAATAGACGGACAGGGGGCGAGCAGTACTTC. Its protein is CASNRRTGGEQYF.